These T cell receptor beta chains were read from a single sample in a study of vaccination and CD4 T cells after COVID-19. These receptors have no identified antigens. TCRdb used MiXCR to reprocess the PCR reads, holding one entry per CDR3 protein. The table lists under 15,000 distinct CDR3 sequences, roughly half of them singletons, with 17% in the top ten. The source material was cultured CD4+ T cells from blood, sampled after SARS-CoV-2 vaccination. Receptor source: a human donor with COVID-19. The CDR3 runs from the conserved cysteine through the conserved F or W. Fields, in order: clone size, D gene, V gene, CDR3 length, J gene, CDR3 DNA, CDR3 protein. D genes are given only for firm matches. Some rows mark clone size as missing; the rest say once, few, many or name a class of expanded clone.

NA	NA	TRBV5-4	14	TRBJ1-2	TGTGCCAGCAGCCGAAGGTCACAGGGAGAAGGCTACACCTTC	CASSRRSQGEGYTF
few	TRBD1	TRBV20-1	16	TRBJ1-1	TGCAGTGCTCGGTCCCCTACAGGGGGCGATGACACTGAAGCTTTCTTT	CSARSPTGGDDTEAFF
NA	NA	TRBV10-1	15	TRBJ2-2	TGCGCCAGCAGTGTGGACGGCACGAACACCGGGGAGCTGTTTTTT	CASSVDGTNTGELFF
NA	NA	TRBV15	13	TRBJ2-7	TGTGCCACCAGCAGCGCCAGGAACCTCGAGCAGTACTTC	CATSSARNLEQYF
NA	NA	TRBV11-3	14	TRBJ2-5	TGTGCCAGCAGCACCACACAGGGAGTAAAGACCCAGTACTTC	CASSTTQGVKTQYF
NA	NA	TRBV2	13	TRBJ1-2	TGTGCCAGCTGGACTGACTTTAGGAGTGGCTACACCTTC	CASWTDFRSGYTF
NA	NA	TRBV6-1	15	TRBJ1-5	TGTGCCAGCAGTGAAGATCACAGCGAGACTCAGCCCCAGCATTTT	CASSEDHSETQPQHF
medium-sized	NA	TRBV19	13	TRBJ2-5	TGTGCCAGTAGTATAGGTGGGGAAGGGACCCAGTACTTC	CASSIGGEGTQYF
few	NA	TRBV7-8	15	TRBJ1-5	TGTGCCAGCAGCTTAGCGGGGAATAGCAATCAGCCCCAGCATTTT	CASSLAGNSNQPQHF
few	NA	TRBV6-2/TRBV6-3	13	TRBJ1-5	TGTGCCAGCAGTTACTACAGCTCCTATCCCCAGCATTTT	CASSYYSSYPQHF
NA	NA	TRBV29-1	12	TRBJ2-7	TGCAGCGTTGAGGGTCTATCCTACGAGCAGTACTTC	CSVEGLSYEQYF
NA	NA	TRBV5-4	14	TRBJ2-3	TGTGCCAGCAGCGGAAGCTTACGCACAGATACGCAGTATTTT	CASSGSLRTDTQYF
few	NA	TRBV15	13	TRBJ1-5	TGTGCCACCAGCAGAGATCGTGGGAAGCCCCAGCATTTT	CATSRDRGKPQHF
NA	NA	TRBV11-1	13	TRBJ1-6	TGTGCCAGCAGCTTAGGGCAGAATTCACCCCTCCACTTT	CASSLGQNSPLHF
NA	NA	TRBV20-1	17	TRBJ1-2	TGCAGTGCTAGAATATACACGACACAGGGATCTGGCTATGGCTACACCTTC	CSARIYTTQGSGYGYTF
NA	TRBD2	TRBV2	17	TRBJ2-2	TGTGCCAGCAGTGCCCAGGGACTAGCGGTGAACACCGGGGAGCTGTTTTTT	CASSAQGLAVNTGELFF
NA	NA	TRBV6-1	14	TRBJ1-2	TGTGCCAGCAGCGAGAGTTGGACAGCCTATGGCTACACCTTC	CASSESWTAYGYTF
NA	TRBD1	TRBV29-1	11	TRBJ1-2	TGCAGCGTTTCTCTGACAGGGTCCTACACCTTC	CSVSLTGSYTF
NA	NA	TRBV2	13	TRBJ1-1	TGTGCCAGCAACAACAGGGTAGGCACTGAAGCTTTCTTT	CASNNRVGTEAFF
once	NA	TRBV30	14	TRBJ2-7	TGTGCCTGGAGTGGACCAGGGATGGGCTACGAGCAGTACTTC	CAWSGPGMGYEQYF
NA	NA	TRBV6-1	16	TRBJ1-5	TGTGCCAGCAGTGTAATTCGGGGAGGTCGCAATCAGCCCCAGCATTTT	CASSVIRGGRNQPQHF
once	NA	TRBV6-1	15	TRBJ2-7	TGTGCCAGCAGAGCCGTGGGGGGTAGAGGGAACGAGCAGTACTTC	CASRAVGGRGNEQYF
few	TRBD2	TRBV27	15	TRBJ2-7	TGTGCCAGCAGTGCAAAGTGGGGGGGAGCCTACGAGCAGTACTTC	CASSAKWGGAYEQYF
NA	NA	TRBV20-1	15	TRBJ2-7	TGCAGTGCAGAATACCAGGGGATTCGATCCTACGAGCAGTACTTC	CSAEYQGIRSYEQYF
NA	NA	TRBV6-1	12	TRBJ1-2	TGTGCCAGCATGGCAGAGCACTATGGCTACACCTTC	CASMAEHYGYTF
NA	NA	TRBV10-1	16	TRBJ1-5	TGCGCCAGCAGCGAAGGGTCCTTGGGGAGCAATCAGCCCCAGCATTTT	CASSEGSLGSNQPQHF
NA	TRBD1	TRBV27	16	TRBJ2-1	TGTGCCAGCAGCTCGCTCGTAGGACAGGGGCGGGGTGAGCAGTTCTTC	CASSSLVGQGRGEQFF
medium-sized	TRBD2	TRBV6-2/TRBV6-3	16	TRBJ2-4	TGTGCCAGCAGAGCGGGGGCCAGTTTAGCCAAAAACATTCAGTACTTC	CASRAGASLAKNIQYF
NA	NA	TRBV30	11	TRBJ2-5	TGTGCCTGGAGCTGGCCAGAGACCCAGTACTTC	CAWSWPETQYF
NA	TRBD1	TRBV20-1	15	TRBJ2-7	TGCAGTGCTACTAGACAGGGATCCAGCTCCTACGAGCAGTACTTC	CSATRQGSSSYEQYF
few	NA	TRBV30	13	TRBJ1-2	TGTGCCTGGGCCCACGGGGAGGGATATGGCTACACCTTC	CAWAHGEGYGYTF
few	NA	TRBV7-2	16	TRBJ2-3	TGTGCCAGCAGCTTAGATCGGGACCCTCTCACAGATACGCAGTATTTT	CASSLDRDPLTDTQYF
NA	TRBD1	TRBV7-6	14	TRBJ1-5	TGTGCCAGCAGCGCCGGGACAGTCAATCAGCCCCAGCATTTT	CASSAGTVNQPQHF
NA	NA	TRBV20-1	14	TRBJ2-3	TGCAGTGCTAGACCCCCGGGGAGCACAGATACGCAGTATTTT	CSARPPGSTDTQYF